These T cell receptor beta chains were read from a single sample in a study of radiation and T cells in renal cell carcinoma. Sequenced by immunoSEQ multiplex PCR; TCRdb stores in-frame clones only, minus some. The sample yields about 83,000 clones, approximately 87% seen once. Material: blood, obtained from a patient whose treatment included radiotherapy and nephrectomy. These receptors originate from an older woman with renal cell carcinoma. CDR3s include the opening cysteine and the closing phenylalanine or tryptophan. A D gene is named only where the DNA matches it firmly. Size is stated for part of the rows, as once, few or many counts, or as a class when the clone is expanded.

size | J | V | D | DNA | CDR3
once | TRBJ1-1 | TRBV18 | NA | TGTGCCAGCTCAGGTCAGGGGAACACTGAAGCTTTCTTT | CASSGQGNTEAFF
NA | TRBJ1-1 | TRBV5-5 | NA | TGTGCCAGCAGCTTTATCGTGGGGAACACTGAAGCTTTCTTT | CASSFIVGNTEAFF
NA | TRBJ1-2 | TRBV28 | NA | TGTGCCAGCAACAATGGCTACACCTTC | CASNNGYTF
NA | TRBJ1-3 | TRBV13 | NA | TGTGCCAGCAGCTCAGGGGTCCCTGGAAACACCATATATTTT | CASSSGVPGNTIYF
NA | TRBJ2-1 | TRBV6-5 | NA | TGTGCCAGCAGTTACTCGCAAGGTGACTCCCGGTTCTTC | CASSYSQGDSRFF
NA | TRBJ2-3 | TRBV28 | TRBD1 | TGTGCCAGCAGGGCCGGGACAGGGTATACAGATACGCAGTATTTT | CASRAGTGYTDTQYF
NA | TRBJ2-7 | TRBV5-1 | NA | TGCGCCAGCAGCTTGGGAGGCCAGAGCTCCTACGAGCAGTACTTC | CASSLGGQSSYEQYF
NA | TRBJ2-7 | TRBV5-1 | NA | TGCGCCAGCAGCCAAGGTACCAGCTCCTACGAGCAGTACTTC | CASSQGTSSYEQYF
NA | TRBJ2-7 | TRBV10-3 | TRBD2 | TGTGCCATCAGTCTCGGCGGGAGGCCCGAGCAGTACTTC | CAISLGGRPEQYF
NA | TRBJ1-1 | TRBV9 | NA | TGTGCCAGCAGCGTAGCTAGGGTGGGGGGGGAAGCTTTCTTT | CASSVARVGGEAFF
NA | TRBJ1-1 | TRBV5-1 | NA | TGCGCCAGCAGCCCTGGGTTGGGAGCCACGAACACTGAAGCTTTCTTT | CASSPGLGATNTEAFF
NA | TRBJ1-1 | TRBV27 | NA | TGTGCCAGCAGTTTAGGATGGGGGGACACTGAAGCTTTCTTT | CASSLGWGDTEAFF
few | TRBJ2-7 | TRBV7-9 | NA | TGTGCCAGTTCTCGGGACGGATCCTACGAGCAGTACTTC | CASSRDGSYEQYF
NA | TRBJ2-1 | TRBV4-1 | NA | TGCGCCAGCAGCCCATATAGCGGCTCCTACAATGAGCAGTTCTTC | CASSPYSGSYNEQFF
once | TRBJ2-2 | TRBV28 | NA | TGTGCCAGCAGTTCAGGGAGAGGGGAGCTGTTTTTT | CASSSGRGELFF
NA | TRBJ2-7 | TRBV6-1 | TRBD1 | TGTGCCAGCAGTCCGGGACAGGGCCTACTGGTACAGTACTTC | CASSPGQGLLVQYF
NA | TRBJ2-1 | TRBV6-5 | NA | TGTGCCAGCAGTTATGGGGGGAATGAGCAGTTCTTC | CASSYGGNEQFF
NA | TRBJ2-1 | TRBV6-5 | NA | TGTGCCAGCAGTTACTCGTATAGGGTTATGAATGAGCAGTTCTTC | CASSYSYRVMNEQFF
NA | TRBJ2-5 | TRBV4-1 | NA | TGCGCCAGCAGGGCAGGGGCGCTCTCATTGGAGACTCAGTACTTC | CASRAGALSLETQYF
NA | TRBJ1-1 | TRBV19 | NA | TGTGCCAGTAGTGTGGAGGGTCGAACTGAAGCTTTCTTT | CASSVEGRTEAFF
NA | TRBJ1-4 | TRBV6-5 | NA | TGTGCCAGCAGTTCCCTAAACAGGGCACCTAATGAAAAACTGTTTTTT | CASSSLNRAPNEKLFF
NA | TRBJ1-3 | TRBV4-3 | NA | TGCGCCAGCAGCCTGCTTGGGACGGTGGGAAACACCATATATTTT | CASSLLGTVGNTIYF
NA | TRBJ2-7 | TRBV5-6 | NA | TGTGCCAGCAGCTTGGTCAGGGGAGTAGACGAGCAGTACTTC | CASSLVRGVDEQYF
NA | TRBJ1-6 | TRBV5-4 | TRBD1 | TGTGCCAGCAGCCTGGGACCGACAGGGGATTCTAGTTCACCCCTCCACTTT | CASSLGPTGDSSSPLHF
NA | TRBJ2-3 | TRBV6-6 | NA | TGTGCCAGCAGTCCCCCCCGGGACCGCACAGATACGCAGTATTTT | CASSPPRDRTDTQYF
NA | TRBJ2-1 | TRBV12-5 | TRBD2 | TGTGCTAGTGGTCCCCCCATGGGGGGGGGATACAATGAGCAGTTCTTC | CASGPPMGGGYNEQFF
NA | TRBJ2-7 | TRBV5-4 | NA | TGTGCCAGCAGCGCGAGAGGCGAGCAGTACTTC | CASSARGEQYF
NA | TRBJ2-7 | TRBV4-3 | NA | TGCGCCAGCAGCCAAGTAGGAGGGGGCGGATACGAGCAGTACTTC | CASSQVGGGGYEQYF
few | TRBJ2-7 | TRBV11-2 | NA | TGTGCCAGCAGCTTATCATCGGCAGGACCTTACGAGCAGTACTTC | CASSLSSAGPYEQYF
once | TRBJ2-1 | TRBV2 | TRBD2 | TGTGCCAGCAGTGGCCTAGCGGCCAATGAGCAGTTCTTC | CASSGLAANEQFF
once | TRBJ1-5 | TRBV2 | NA | TGTGCCAGCAGCTCCCAGGGGTATCAGCCCCAGCATTTT | CASSSQGYQPQHF
few | TRBJ1-4 | TRBV2 | NA | TGTGCCAGCATGGCAGGGTCTAATGAAAAACTGTTTTTT | CASMAGSNEKLFF
NA | TRBJ2-1 | TRBV5-6 | NA | TGTGCCAGCAGCTCGGCGCGGAACTACAATGAGCAGTTCTTC | CASSSARNYNEQFF
NA | TRBJ2-7 | TRBV2 | NA | TGTGCCAGCAGCTATTTGGTAGGGGTAGAGCAGTACTTC | CASSYLVGVEQYF
NA | TRBJ2-7 | TRBV5-4 | NA | TGTGCCAGCAGCTTGGGGGGGACGAACTCCTACGAGCAGTACTTC | CASSLGGTNSYEQYF
NA | TRBJ2-1 | TRBV18 | NA | TGTGCCAGCTCACCACCGAATCTGAACGCCATTAAGCAGTTCTTC | CASSPPNLNAIKQFF
NA | TRBJ2-5 | TRBV27 | TRBD1 | TGTGCCAGCAGTTCTCGATGGGACAGGGAGCCTACCTTACAACAGACCCAGTACTTC | CASSSRWDREPTLQQTQYF
NA | TRBJ2-7 | TRBV4-1 | NA | TGCGCCAGCAGCCAAGATCAGGGCAGGAATTACGAGCAGTACTTC | CASSQDQGRNYEQYF
NA | TRBJ2-2 | TRBV9 | NA | TGTGCCAGCAGCGTAGCGATAGGGGTTCGGGAGCTGTTTTTT | CASSVAIGVRELFF
once | TRBJ2-3 | TRBV5-4 | TRBD1 | TGTGCCAGCAGCGCAGGACAGGGTAGCACAGATACGCAGTATTTT | CASSAGQGSTDTQYF
NA | TRBJ1-3 | TRBV4-3 | NA | TGCGCCAGCAGCCAAGAGCGGAGAAACACCATATATTTT | CASSQERRNTIYF
few | TRBJ2-7 | TRBV14 | NA | TGTGCCAGCAGCCAAGAGATAGCTGCCCGGGAGCAGTACTTC | CASSQEIAAREQYF
NA | TRBJ2-1 | TRBV7-2 | NA | TGTGCCAGCAGCCCCCAAAATGAGCAGTTCTTC | CASSPQNEQFF
NA | TRBJ2-5 | TRBV28 | TRBD1 | TGTGCCAGCAGTTACGGACAGGGGGAAGAGACCCAGTACTTC | CASSYGQGEETQYF
NA | TRBJ2-3 | TRBV5-4 | NA | TGTGCCAGCAGTCTGGAAACAGATACGCAGTATTTT | CASSLETDTQYF
NA | TRBJ1-2 | TRBV28 | TRBD1 | TGTGCCAGCAGCTTCCCGGGGACAGCGTATGGCTACACCTTC | CASSFPGTAYGYTF
once | TRBJ2-1 | TRBV9 | TRBD2 | TGTGCCAGCAGCCCCGGCGGCGGGGGGATTGAGCAGTTCTTC | CASSPGGGGIEQFF
NA | TRBJ1-5 | TRBV27 | TRBD1 | TGTGCCAGCAGTTTGTCCCCACAGGGGCGGCAGCCCCAGCATTTT | CASSLSPQGRQPQHF
NA | TRBJ2-7 | TRBV6-1 | NA | TGTGCCAGCAGTGAAGTTGCGGGGACACCTTACGAGCAGTACTTC | CASSEVAGTPYEQYF
NA | TRBJ2-1 | TRBV7-2 | NA | TGTGCCAGCACCTGGAGGGGACAGTCCTTAAATGAGCAGTTCTTC | CASTWRGQSLNEQFF
NA | TRBJ2-3 | TRBV7-9 | NA | TGTGCCAGCAGCTTTAGCGTAAGCACAGATACGCAGTATTTT | CASSFSVSTDTQYF
NA | TRBJ2-5 | TRBV11-2 | TRBD1 | TGTGCCAGCAGCTCTCAGGGGGCTGGTGAGACCCAGTACTTC | CASSSQGAGETQYF
once | TRBJ2-1 | TRBV5-1 | NA | TGCGCCAGCAGCTTGGAACGAGGTGGAAATGAGCAGTTCTTC | CASSLERGGNEQFF
few | TRBJ2-2 | TRBV9 | NA | TGTGCCAGCAGCGTGGGATCCAGGGGCTCGGTCACCGGGGAGCTGTTTTTT | CASSVGSRGSVTGELFF
NA | TRBJ1-4 | TRBV7-2 | NA | TGTGCCAGCAGCTTATACGGGGCAGACCAGGGAAAACTGTTTTTT | CASSLYGADQGKLFF
NA | TRBJ2-7 | TRBV7-2 | TRBD2 | TGTGCCAGCAGCCAAGGACTAGCGGGAGGCGAGCAGTACTTC | CASSQGLAGGEQYF
NA | TRBJ1-6 | TRBV6-6 | NA | TGTGCCAGCAGTCACCTGGGGCCCCTCCACTTT | CASSHLGPLHF
NA | TRBJ1-3 | TRBV19 | NA | TGTGCCAGTAGGAACAGGGTTTCTGGAAACACCATATATTTT | CASRNRVSGNTIYF
NA | TRBJ2-2 | TRBV6-6 | TRBD1 | TGTGCCAGCAGCCCCTTAGGACAGGGGCCCGGGGAGCTGTTTTTT | CASSPLGQGPGELFF